This paragraph reports one T cell receptor (beta chain). The CDR3 length is 15 residues. After removal of 5 bases from V and 8 bases from J, the junction contained 10 bases not matched to a gene. Germline V CDR1 and CDR2: SGHTA, FQGTGA. The record originates from a study of CD8 T cells in Susac syndrome. Random hexamers were used to reverse transcribe an amount of about 0.45 to 1 ug RNA. Each CDR3 protein is one row after TCRdb ran MiXCR on the immunoSEQ multiplex PCR reads. The sample holds some 260,000 distinct CDR3 sequences; roughly 84% are singletons and the top ten take around 0.12%. The receptor comes from a human donor with multiple sclerosis. The chain carries TRBV7-3 and TRBJ2-1, with 9 bases aligning to TRBD2. The sample was CD8+ T cells from PBMCs. For the CDR3, the DNA is TGTGCCAGCAGCCGAGCGGGGGGCGCAAGGGATGAGCAGTTCTTC. Translation: CASSRAGGARDEQFF.